A selection of T cell receptor beta chains follows, all from one sample in a study of blood T cell repertoires in COVID-19. The assay was immunoSEQ multiplex PCR, and TCRdb's table has in-frame clones only and misses some. This sample has about half a million clones; 70% to 90% occur once, and the top ten carry about 3.2%. The sequencing input was peripheral blood. The receptor set was obtained from a human donor in a cohort sampled during active COVID-19. The CDR3 runs from the conserved cysteine through the conserved F or W. The D gene is left open where the match is weak. Not every row has a clone size; where given, it reads once, few, many or a size class.

D gene,V gene,J gene,clone size,CDR3 protein,CDR3 DNA
TRBD2,TRBV4-3,TRBJ2-1,.,CASSQRGVAGSYNEQFF,TGCGCCAGCAGCCAAAGGGGGGTAGCGGGATCCTACAATGAGCAGTTCTTC
.,TRBV7-9,TRBJ2-3,.,CASSQGLPTDTQYF,TGTGCCAGCAGCCAGGGCCTTCCCACAGATACGCAGTATTTT
TRBD1,TRBV9,TRBJ2-6,.,CASSARTGYSGANVLTF,TGTGCCAGCAGCGCGCGGACAGGGTACTCTGGGGCCAACGTCCTGACTTTC
.,TRBV6-6,TRBJ1-2,.,CASSYPGLNNYGYTF,TGTGCCAGCAGTTACCCCGGACTGAATAACTATGGCTACACCTTC
TRBD1,TRBV5-6,TRBJ1-4,once,CASTAGTGVEKLFF,TGTGCCAGCACCGCCGGGACAGGGGTTGAAAAACTGTTTTTT
TRBD1,TRBV6-5,TRBJ1-1,.,CASSYRTGQNTEAFF,TGTGCCAGCAGCTATCGGACAGGGCAGAACACTGAAGCTTTCTTT
.,TRBV10-3,TRBJ2-1,.,CAISESIQGAYNEQFF,TGTGCCATCAGTGAGTCGATTCAGGGTGCCTACAATGAGCAGTTCTTC
TRBD1,TRBV28,TRBJ1-5,.,CASSRPGQLLLSNQPQHF,TGTGCCAGCAGCCGTCCGGGACAGCTCCTCCTAAGCAATCAGCCCCAGCATTTT
TRBD1,TRBV30,TRBJ1-2,.,CAWSRDRTGVNYGYTF,TGTGCCTGGAGCAGGGACAGGACAGGGGTTAACTATGGCTACACCTTC
TRBD1,TRBV6-5,TRBJ1-2,.,CASSPGDRGYGYTF,TGTGCCAGCAGTCCCGGGGACAGGGGCTATGGCTACACCTTC
.,TRBV28,TRBJ1-2,.,CASSLVQGGGYTF,TGTGCCAGCAGTTTAGTGCAGGGCGGCGGCTACACCTTC
.,TRBV18,TRBJ2-1,.,CASSLTRDREQFF,TGTGCCAGCTCGCTCACTAGGGATCGGGAGCAGTTCTTC
.,TRBV5-4,TRBJ2-1,.,CASSSREGGNEQFF,TGTGCCAGCAGCTCTCGCGAAGGGGGCAATGAGCAGTTCTTC
.,TRBV5-6,TRBJ2-1,.,CASSLGDKHNEQFF,TGTGCCAGCAGCTTGGGGGACAAACACAATGAGCAGTTCTTC
TRBD1,TRBV7-2,TRBJ2-1,.,CASSRTGGFIHEQFF,TGTGCCAGCAGCCGGACAGGGGGTTTTATCCATGAGCAGTTCTTC